This entry describes one T cell receptor beta chain. The V end lost 0 bases, the J end lost 1 base, and 6 bases lay between the germline ends. The CDR3 runs to 14 residues. This entry comes from a study of T-cell reconstitution after alpha-beta-depleted transplantation in children. A library of TCRbeta sequences, prepared with unique molecular identifiers, was generated. TCRdb passed the PCR reads through MiXCR, listing each CDR3 protein once. The profile covers some 390,000 distinct CDR3 sequences, with just over 20% appearing a single time and around 4% taken by the ten largest. This chain links TRBV12-3 or TRBV12-4 with TRBJ1-1; D is unclear. This clonotype originated in a human donor who donated a stem cell graft to a child with acute myeloid leukemia. Source: PBMCs from the stem cell graft donor, taken from the stem cell graft. The CDR3 region has the DNA TGTGCCAGCAGTTTAGCGGGCCCGAACACTGAAGCTTTCTTT. It specifies CASSLAGPNTEAFF.